Below, 30 T cell receptor beta chains from the same sample are listed, as sequenced in a study of T cell clones after liver transplantation (dated by TCRdb to the late 2010s). The time point label for this specimen denotes: pre-transplant. Library construction relied on the immunoSEQ multiplex PCR assay. As stored in TCRdb, this immuneACCESS dataset retains in-frame rearrangements with V and J assigned. A fraction of the clones does not appear; measured against another copy, unresolved V genes explain less than half of the discrepancy, and the remainder lacks a known reason. Within this sample are tens of thousands of clones, with 90% of them counted one time only. The top ten clonotypes cover roughly 3% of the sample. The sequences come from CD4+ T cells from blood, collected before liver transplant. The origin of the receptors is a human donor who received a liver transplant.

The chain uses TRBV4-1 and TRBJ2-3, with 12 bases aligning to TRBD2. The CDR3 extends over 19 amino acids. Germline lookup yields CDR1 MGHRA and CDR2 YSYEKL. V was clipped by 0 bases and J by 0 bases; unmatched bases: 7. CDR3 protein: CASSQDILAGGPSTDTQYF. The CDR3 DNA follows: TGCGCCAGCAGCCAAGACATCCTAGCGGGAGGGCCTAGCACAGATACGCAGTATTTT.

The J gene is TRBJ2-7, the V gene TRBV5-3, with D maybe TRBD2 (7 bases). TRBV5-3 is filed as an ORF, its function uncertain. This CDR3 has 16 residues. Trimming took 0 bases from V and 7 from J, leaving 20 bases between them. CDR3 sequence reads: CARSLAPLAEGEEQYF. CDR3 nucleotide sequence: TGTGCCAGAAGCTTGGCCCCCCTAGCGGAGGGGGAGGAGCAGTACTTC.

The gene calls are TRBV7-9 and TRBJ1-2; D uncertain. The germline CDR1 and CDR2 sequences are SEHNR and FQNEAQ (reference sequence). This CDR3 is 12 amino acids long. The germline V and J ends were trimmed by 6 bases and 7 bases, with 12 bases remaining between them. The CDR3 sequence is CASRGAYRGYTF. The CDR3 region has the DNA TGTGCCAGCAGGGGCGCTTACCGTGGCTACACCTTC.

V and J are TRBV27 and TRBJ1-2; 8 bases fit TRBD1. Germline CDR1 MNHEY, CDR2 SMNVEV (reference sequence). Trimming took 6 bases from V and 4 from J; bases not matched to a gene: 7. This CDR3 is built from 14 residues. The CDR3 DNA follows: TGTGCCAGCAGCTTAGGAACAGGGGGCTATGGCTACACCTTC. Translating gives CASSLGTGGYGYTF.

A remark on this clone: Distinct nucleotide sequences in the sample also encode this CDR3. This chain uses TRBV9 with TRBJ2-3; 7 bases fit TRBD1. V shed 3 bases and J 0 bases; nucleotides not matched to a gene: 4. This CDR3 is built from 15 residues. Germline assignment: CDR1 SGDLS and CDR2 YYNGEE. The CDR3 DNA is TGTGCCAGCAGCGCGAGACAGGGCAGCACAGATACGCAGTATTTT. Its translation: CASSARQGSTDTQYF.

The chain carries TRBV5-6 and TRBJ2-2; 13 bases line up with TRBD2. Germline V gene sequence: CDR1 SGHDT, CDR2 YYEEEE. CDR3 length: 18 residues. The junction had 9 bases not matched to a gene; V was cut back by 4 bases and J by 3 bases. CDR3 residues: CASSQTSGRALDTGELFF. The CDR3 coding sequence is TGTGCCAGCAGCCAAACTAGCGGGAGGGCCCTGGACACCGGGGAGCTGTTTTTT. The entire variable domain, with the rest obtained from reference TRBV5-6 and TRBJ2-2, is as follows: DAGVTQSPTHLIKTRGQQVTLRCSPKSGHDTVSWYQQALGQGPQFIFQYYEEEERQRGNFPDRFSGHQFPNYSSELNVNALLLGDSALYLCASSQTSGRALDTGELFFGEGSRLTVL.

The rearrangement uses TRBV5-6 and TRBJ1-2; D gene uncertain. V lost 4 bases and J lost 7, with 8 bases in between. Germline CDR1 and CDR2: SGHDT and YYEEEE. CDR3 length equals 11 residues. CDR3 residues: CASSQASGYTF. The CDR3 DNA follows: TGTGCCAGCAGCCAAGCATCTGGCTACACCTTC.

With respect to this clone: This specimen includes other DNA sequences encoding the same CDR3. The rearrangement joins TRBV11-3 to TRBJ2-7; maybe TRBD1 (5 bases). CDR3 length: 14 residues. With 1 base removed from V and 4 bases from J, the gap between germline ends came to 11 bases. Germline CDR1 and CDR2: SGHNT and YENEEA. In DNA, the CDR3 is TGTGCCAGCAGCTTAGGGACATCCCTATACGAGCAGTACTTC. Translating it yields CASSLGTSLYEQYF.

This clone has only one observation. The chain carries TRBV5-1 and TRBJ2-3; 10 bases are shared with TRBD1. The CDR3 covers 15 residues. V lost 4 bases and J lost 6; bases outside the gene matches: 8. Germline-derived CDR1 and CDR2 are SGHRS and YFSETQ. This chain's CDR3 is CASSPQGQGVDTQYF. In nucleotides, the CDR3 is TGCGCCAGCAGCCCCCAAGGACAGGGGGTGGATACGCAGTATTTT. Full variable domain (remainder filled in from reference TRBV5-1 and TRBJ2-3): KAGVTQTPRYLIKTRGQQVTLSCSPISGHRSVSWYQQTPGQGLQFLFEYFSETQRNKGNFPGRFSGRQFSNSRSEMNVSTLELGDSALYLCASSPQGQGVDTQYFGPGTRLTVL.

The V and J genes are TRBV28 and TRBJ1-1; 7 bases map to TRBD1. Germline CDR1 is MDHEN and CDR2 is SYDVKM. Germline trimming cut 10 bases from V and 1 base from J; bases unmatched to any gene: 6. The CDR3 runs 13 residues. The CDR3, as DNA: TGTGCCACCCTGGACAGGTGGAACACTGAAGCTTTCTTT. Translating it yields CATLDRWNTEAFF.

V usage is TRBV5-5 and J usage is TRBJ2-7; D not resolved. CDR1 is SGHKS, CDR2 YYEKEE, per germline (reference sequence). The CDR3 is made up of 14 amino acids. V lost 9 bases, J lost 1 base, and 17 bases lay in between. Written as DNA, the CDR3 is TGTGCCACGAAGTGGGGTTGGGGATCCTACGAGCAGTACTTC. Residues: CATKWGWGSYEQYF.

The chain combines TRBV11-2 with TRBJ2-7, with D perhaps TRBD2 (6 bases). The CDR3 is made up of 14 amino acids. V was clipped by 0 bases and J by 2 bases, with 8 bases between them. Germline CDR1 and CDR2: SGHAT and FQNNGV. CDR3 region: CASSLDWGAYEQYF. CDR3 coding DNA: TGTGCCAGCAGCTTAGATTGGGGGGCCTACGAGCAGTACTTC. The variable domain in full, completed from reference TRBV11-2 and TRBJ2-7, reads EAGVAQSPRYKIIEKRQSVAFWCNPISGHATLYWYQQILGQGPKLLIQFQNNGVVDDSQLPKDRFSAERLKGVDSTLKIQPAKLEDSAVYLCASSLDWGAYEQYFGPGTRLTVT.

The DNA of the CDR3 is TGTGCCAGCATCCCCCTGGGCAGGGGAGAGTCACCCCTCCACTTT. Residues: CASIPLGRGESPLHF. The rearrangement joins TRBV25-1 to TRBJ1-6, with D possibly matching TRBD1 (6 bases). Trimming took off 7 bases at V and 10 bases at J, with 20 bases between the two ends. CDR1 is MGHDK, CDR2 SYGVNS, per germline. There are 15 residues in the CDR3.

On this clone: Additional DNA sequences in this sample encode the identical CDR3. V usage is TRBV5-5 and J usage is TRBJ2-7; no clear D gene. The germline V gene has CDR1 SGHKS and CDR2 YYEKEE (reference sequence). Trimming cost V 1 base and J 2 bases, with 7 bases left between them. The CDR3 spans 13 residues. CDR3 sequence (DNA): TGTGCCAGCAGCTTGTTACTCGCCTACGAGCAGTACTTC. Protein sequence: CASSLLLAYEQYF.

The chain combines TRBV19 with TRBJ1-5; D unclear. This CDR3 is built from 16 residues. Trimming stripped 6 bases from V and 3 bases from J, with 18 bases between. Germline CDR1 and CDR2: LNHDA and SQIVND (reference sequence). In DNA, the CDR3 is TGTGCCAGTAGACCCGCAAGGATGCGAGACAATCAGCCCCAGCATTTT. As protein: CASRPARMRDNQPQHF.

V usage is TRBV18 and J usage is TRBJ2-1; D perhaps matches TRBD2 (6 bases). Germline V gene data show CDR1 as KGHSH and CDR2 as LQKENI. The V and J ends lost 0 bases and 8 bases respectively, with 17 bases between them. The CDR3 spans 16 residues. CDR3 sequence reads: CASSPPVGRMAYEQFF. Here the CDR3 DNA reads TGTGCCAGCTCACCACCCGTCGGGAGAATGGCTTATGAGCAGTTCTTC.

The chain couples TRBV12-5 to TRBJ1-1; D ambiguous. Between the trimmed V and J ends, which lost 1 base and 3 bases, there was a span of 6 bases. CDR3 length: 13 residues. Germline lookup yields CDR1 LGHNT and CDR2 FRNRAP. CDR3 sequence (DNA): TGTGCTAGTGGTTTGGGCCGAGACACTGAAGCTTTCTTT. Residues: CASGLGRDTEAFF.

The rearrangement joins TRBV23-1 to TRBJ1-2, with TRBD1 identical over 7 bases. TRBV23-1 is an ORF, with its function uncertain. This CDR3 comprises 15 residues. Trimming took 8 bases from V and 3 from J; bases not matched to a gene: 12. CDR3 DNA: TGCGCCAGCTTTCTCGGAACAGGGGCCCACTATGGCTACACCTTC. Its translation is CASFLGTGAHYGYTF.

This chain's CDR3 is CASSSGLAEEQYF. CDR3 DNA sequence: TGTGCCAGCAGCTCAGGACTAGCGGAGGAGCAGTACTTC. The V and J genes are TRBV5-4 and TRBJ2-7; 10 bases match TRBD2. V dropped 3 bases and J dropped 7; count of bases not matched to a gene: 4. The CDR3 totals 13 residues. Looked up from germline, CDR1 is SGHNT and CDR2 is YYREEE (reference sequence).

The gene calls are TRBV6-5 and TRBJ2-7, with 13 nucleotides matching TRBD2. The length of the CDR3 is 15 residues. The trim removed 4 bases at V and 4 bases at J, leaving 4 bases unmatched. Germline V gene sequence: CDR1 MNHEY, CDR2 SVGAGI. The CDR3 region has the DNA TGTGCCAGCAGTTCCCGACTAGCGGGAGGTTACGAGCAGTACTTC. Translation: CASSSRLAGGYEQYF.

V usage is TRBV18 and J usage is TRBJ2-2; D possibly uses TRBD1 or TRBD2 (5 bases each). CDR1 and CDR2 (germline): KGHSH, LQKENI. V was cut by 4 bases and J by 1 base, with 10 bases left in between. The CDR3 is 15 residues long. The CDR3 DNA follows: TGTGCCAGCTCACAGCGGCAGGGGAACACCGGGGAGCTGTTTTTT. Its protein is CASSQRQGNTGELFF.

The V and J genes are TRBV5-6 and TRBJ1-2; D unresolved. V lost 1 base to trimming and J lost 4 bases, with 11 bases between them. CDR3 size: 14 residues. Germline V lookup: CDR1 SGHDT, CDR2 YYEEEE. The CDR3 DNA is TGTGCCAGCAGCTTGATTGGCAGTTCCTATGGCTACACCTTC. Translating it yields CASSLIGSSYGYTF.

V is TRBV28 and J is TRBJ2-2; D perhaps matches TRBD1 (6 bases). Germline CDR1 and CDR2: MDHEN and SYDVKM. CDR3 length: 14 amino acids. The V end was cut by 2 bases, the J end by 8 bases, with 12 bases between. For the CDR3, the DNA is TGTGCCAGCAGTTTAACCGGGACACCGGGGGAGCTGTTTTTT. It is translated as CASSLTGTPGELFF.

The chain uses TRBV6-5 and TRBJ2-5; 9 nucleotides align to TRBD1. There are 15 residues in the CDR3. CDR1 and CDR2 from the germline V gene are MNHEY and SVGAGI. V gave up 5 bases and J gave up 3 bases; unmatched junction bases: 7. CDR3 residues: CASSTDRGKEETQYF. DNA of the CDR3: TGTGCCAGCAGTACGGACAGGGGAAAAGAAGAGACCCAGTACTTC.

The V and J genes are TRBV5-3 and TRBJ2-2; 8 bases match TRBD1. TRBV5-3 is designated an ORF whose function remains uncertain. Unmatched junction bases numbered 11, after V lost 4 bases and J lost 0 bases. CDR3 size: 18 residues. Here the CDR3 DNA reads TGTGCCAGAAGCCCCCGGACAGGGATTGGAACGAACACCGGGGAGCTGTTTTTT. It is translated as CARSPRTGIGTNTGELFF.

The chain combines TRBV6-5 with TRBJ1-1; 8 bases agree with TRBD1. V lost 5 bases, J lost 4 bases, and 6 bases stayed unmatched. The V gene's germline CDR1 is MNHEY and CDR2 SVGAGI. The CDR3 contains 14 residues. CDR3 DNA sequence: TGTGCCAGCAGTACCGGACAGGGTCCCACTGAAGCTTTCTTT. The encoded protein is CASSTGQGPTEAFF.

The V call is TRBV7-2, the J call TRBJ1-1, with TRBD1 as a possible D gene (6 bases). Germline V gives CDR1 SGHTA, CDR2 FQGNSA. This CDR3 contains 12 residues. The V end was cut by 2 bases, the J end by 5 bases, with 6 bases between. CDR3 coding DNA: TGTGCCAGCAGCTTAAGGGGGACTGAAGCTTTCTTT. Translated, it gives CASSLRGTEAFF. The variable domain in full, with the rest retrieved from reference TRBV7-2 and TRBJ1-1, is GAGVSQSPSNKVTEKGKDVELRCDPISGHTALYWYRQSLGQGLEFLIYFQGNSAPDKSGLPSDRFSAERTGGSVSTLTIQRTQQEDSAVYLCASSLRGTEAFFGQGTRLTVV.

J is TRBJ2-7 and V is TRBV28; 9 bases are shared with TRBD2. CDR3 length: 15 amino acids. Per the germline V gene, CDR1 is MDHEN and CDR2 is SYDVKM. The junction had 12 bases not matched to a gene; V was cut back by 8 bases and J by 4 bases. CDR3 nucleotides: TGTGCCAGCTCAACGGGCGGGAGGGGCATTTACGAGCAGTACTTC. It specifies CASSTGGRGIYEQYF. The complete variable domain, with remaining parts taken from reference TRBV28 and TRBJ2-7, reads DVKVTQSSRYLVKRTGEKVFLECVQDMDHENMFWYRQDPGLGLRLIYFSYDVKMKEKGDIPEGYSVSREKKERFSLILESASTNQTSMYLCASSTGGRGIYEQYFGPGTRLTVT.

The chain combines TRBV2 with TRBJ2-1; a possible D gene is TRBD2 (6 bases). V shed 5 bases and J shed 4 bases, with 12 bases lying between them. The CDR3 covers 14 residues. The germline V gene encodes CDR1 SNHLY and CDR2 FYNNEI. The DNA of the CDR3 is TGTGCCAGCAGTAGGGGAGGCGGATACAATGAGCAGTTCTTC. Amino acid sequence: CASSRGGGYNEQFF.

The V and J genes are TRBV6-5 and TRBJ1-5, with D perhaps TRBD1 (5 bases). The germline V gene has CDR1 MNHEY and CDR2 SVGAGI. V gave up 2 bases and J gave up 5 bases, with 10 bases separating them. The CDR3 consists of 14 residues. CDR3 sequence (DNA): TGTGCCAGCAGTTACGCAGTGGGGGATCAGCCCCAGCATTTT. Amino acids: CASSYAVGDQPQHF.